This T cell receptor (beta chain) was recorded in a study of T cell responses to AZD1222 COVID-19 vaccine (dated by TCRdb to the early 2020s). Looking at the study overall: A total of under 250 trial participants underwent TCR sequencing, of whom 207 had received two doses of AZD1222 and some 26 had received two doses of the MenACWY control vaccine. Trial participants were enrolled into age subgroups of 18-55, 56-69 and 70-plus years, which contained roughly 150, 30 and 60 TCR-sequenced participants, respectively.

Its CDR3 holds 14 amino acids, cysteine through phenylalanine. Only CDR3 DNA is held: 42 bases, read in frame from base 1. In the germline V gene, CDR1 corresponds to SGHRS and CDR2 to YFSETQ. V loses 3 bases at its end and J loses 5 bases; junction bases beyond the gene matches: 5. The CDR3 regions of human TCRbeta chains were analyzed by immunosequencing. The study's processing was this. TCRs in the repertoires were matched against a reference library of SARS-CoV-2-specific TCRs that had been generated with the MIRA antigen-specificity platform. Breadth meant the fraction of unique TCRs that were SARS-CoV-2-associated, whereas depth meant the fraction of total T cells that were SARS-CoV-2-associated. Using the MIRA data, each spike-specific TCR was mapped to the spike region that the TCR reacts to and placed in a CD4 or CD8 class. Log10-transformed breadth and depth values were compared by one-way ANOVA with Sidak's multiple comparisons tests. TCRdb re-hosts the immuneACCESS table, in-frame sequences only. Its copies lack some clones; in the studies checked, an unresolved V gene accounts for under half of them, and the cause for the rest is not known. V, J and clone size reflect that table, while D and trimming were determined from the DNA. The sample has about 86,000 clones on record, roughly 90% of them singletons. The biggest ten clones account for less than 6% of the sample.

The time point label, as the study defines it: about 28 days (+/-7) after the second vaccine dose. AZD1222 recipients whose second dose came at about 4 weeks and those whose second dose came at about 12 weeks were combined into one group, since spike-specific TCR depth and breadth did not differ between the two schedules. Vaccinee samples came from UK trials COV001 and COV002, including a single-blind randomized controlled phase 2/3 trial of AZD1222 (ChAdOx1 nCoV-19) in healthy adults. For TCRbeta chain sequencing, PBMC samples were collected from trial participants at day 0 and at day 28 after the second dose. Of note for this clone: There is no known antigen for this receptor. No quality values exist for individual bases; no much larger clone is one base distant.

General findings and caveats noted by the study authors: After two AZD1222 doses, both the breadth and the depth of spike-specific TCRs were significantly higher than at day 0 and than in MenACWY recipients. Epitopes outside the regions mutated in the B.1.351 and B.1.1.7 variants were reportedly recognized by nearly half of the unique spike-specific TCRs. In the small 56-69-year group, the increase in depth fell short of significance, most likely because of low power. Because no samples from the day 14 peak response were available, repertoires could be characterized only after the peak T cell response. Conclusions about previously exposed vaccinees are limited because only 6 or 7 AZD1222 recipients were SARS-CoV-2 seropositive at baseline. The whole spike protein was spanned by vaccine-associated CD4 TCRs, and dominant responses were seen in regions 160-218 and 743-854. Most participants were white British and females outnumbered males, and the authors suggested that clonal diversity may have been underestimated.

This clonotype originated in an adult who received the AZD1222 COVID-19 vaccine. The chain couples TRBV5-1 to TRBJ2-1; TRBD2 fits 7 bases in the junction. The sample was peripheral blood, taken 28 days after the second AZD1222 dose. In nucleotides, the sequence is TGCGCCAGCAGCTGGGGCGGGACTAACAATGAGCAGTTCTTC. This encodes CASSWGGTNNEQFF. The full variable domain, completed from the reference TRBV5-1 and TRBJ2-1 proteins outside the CDR3, reads KAGVTQTPRYLIKTRGQQVTLSCSPISGHRSVSWYQQTPGQGLQFLFEYFSETQRNKGNFPGRFSGRQFSNSRSEMNVSTLELGDSALYLCASSWGGTNNEQFFGPGTRLTVL.